This is a list of T cell receptor beta chains from one sample in a study of T cells in Graves' hyperthyroidism and ophthalmopathy. TCRdb re-called the multiplex PCR reads with MiXCR, one entry per CDR3 protein. This table holds about 380,000 distinct CDR3 sequences, roughly 13% found once. Specimen: blood. The receptors stem from a man aged 25 to 45 with Graves' hyperthyroidism that later progressed to Graves' ophthalmopathy. Both conserved end residues are part of each CDR3. Fields, in order: D gene, J gene, V gene, clone size, CDR3 protein, CDR3 DNA. D genes are given only for firm matches. The size entry is marked missing in some rows and otherwise reads once, few, many or a size class.

D: .; J: TRBJ1-6; V: TRBV12-3/TRBV12-4; size: many; CDR3: CASSLDRRNSPLHF; DNA: TGTGCCAGCAGTCTTGACAGGAGGAATTCACCCCTCCACTTT
D: TRBD2; J: TRBJ2-5; V: TRBV6-1; size: many; CDR3: CASSVWTSGVLRETQYF; DNA: TGTGCCAGCAGTGTTTGGACTAGCGGGGTGTTACGAGAGACCCAGTACTTC
D: TRBD1; J: TRBJ1-2; V: TRBV28; size: many; CDR3: CASSPNRGLGYTF; DNA: TGTGCCAGCAGCCCCAACAGGGGGCTTGGCTACACCTTC
D: TRBD1; J: TRBJ1-1; V: TRBV4-1; size: few; CDR3: CASSQSGGTEAFF; DNA: TGCGCCAGCAGCCAATCAGGGGGCACTGAAGCTTTCTTT
D: .; J: TRBJ2-5; V: TRBV6-1; size: many; CDR3: CASRWDGKEGTQYF; DNA: TGTGCCAGCAGATGGGACGGAAAAGAAGGGACCCAGTACTTC
D: TRBD1; J: TRBJ2-3; V: TRBV20-1; size: many; CDR3: CSARRDSSTDTQYF; DNA: TGCAGTGCTAGAAGGGACAGTAGCACAGATACGCAGTATTTT
D: .; J: TRBJ1-3; V: TRBV9; size: .; CDR3: CASSVVGVPDGNTIYF; DNA: TGTGCCAGCAGCGTAGTTGGGGTCCCCGATGGAAACACCATATATTTT
D: TRBD1; J: TRBJ1-5; V: TRBV20-1; size: .; CDR3: CSARVPRRQGVQPQHF; DNA: TGCAGTGCTAGAGTCCCCCGAAGACAGGGGGTTCAGCCCCAGCATTTT
D: TRBD2; J: TRBJ2-3; V: TRBV5-1; size: few; CDR3: CASSPAGGAGGRRQYF; DNA: TGCGCCAGCAGCCCCGCCGGGGGAGCGGGGGGGCGAAGGCAGTATTTT
D: .; J: TRBJ2-7; V: TRBV5-1; size: .; CDR3: CASSYRDGSYEQYF; DNA: TGCGCCAGCAGCTACCGGGACGGATCCTACGAGCAGTACTTC